This TCR beta chain was retrieved from a study of beta chain features in type 1 diabetes. V was cut by 0 bases and J by 3 bases, with 5 bases left in between. From germline, CDR1 is GTSNPN and CDR2 SVGIG (reference sequence). This CDR3 has 12 amino acids. A single heparinised draw of about 100 mL on average was taken per donor. This clone was seen more than once but under ten times. Sequencing targeted expressed TCRB transcripts, as all isolated RNA had been reverse transcribed. Libraries were prepared by immunoSEQ multiplex PCR; TCRdb keeps only in-frame clonotypes and omits some of them. The sample lists 200,000 to 250,000 clones, 9.5% to 13% occurring once.

This receptor was taken from a man younger than 30 in good health. Sequencing was carried out using central memory CD4+ T cells from blood. The chain is built from TRBV30 and TRBJ1-2; D ambiguous. CDR3 DNA: TGTGCCTGGAGTGTACCGGACTATGGCTACACCTTC. Encoded protein: CAWSVPDYGYTF.